Below are 29 T cell receptor beta chains sequenced from a single sample in a study of T-cell reconstitution after alpha-beta-depleted transplantation in children. Molecular barcoding with unique molecular identifiers was used for the TCRbeta library. TCRdb re-analysed the PCR reads in MiXCR, keeping a single row per CDR3 protein. This table holds around 480,000 distinct CDR3 sequences, 32% found once. Sequenced here: PBMCs from the stem cell graft donor, sampled from the stem cell graft. Source of these receptors: a human donor who donated a stem cell graft to a child with aplastic anemia.

This clonotype was counted only a few times. V gene TRBV18 combines with J gene TRBJ1-5; no clear D. The germline V gene encodes CDR1 KGHSH and CDR2 LQKENI. Trimming took 1 base from V and 4 from J, leaving 8 bases between them. The CDR3 sequence is 14 residues long. CDR3 sequence reads: CASSPLRHNQPQHF. In DNA, the CDR3 is TGTGCCAGCTCACCACTGCGGCATAATCAGCCCCAGCATTTT.

This clonotype occurred a few times. The chain joins TRBV18 to TRBJ2-3; TRBD1 agrees at 10 bases. The length of the CDR3 is 13 residues. Trimming removed 8 bases from V and 5 bases from J; junction bases left unmatched: 4. Germline CDR1 KGHSH, CDR2 LQKENI. This chain's CDR3 is CASKDRGEDTQYF. Here the CDR3 DNA reads TGTGCCAGCAAGGACAGGGGGGAAGATACGCAGTATTTT.

The V and J genes are TRBV7-9 and TRBJ1-3, with D hard to call. This CDR3 is built from 14 residues. Germline CDR1 is SEHNR and CDR2 is FQNEAQ (reference sequence). Trimming took 6 bases from V and 3 from J, leaving 12 bases between them. CDR3 sequence: CASSQDLGGNTIYF. The CDR3 region has the DNA TGTGCCAGCAGTCAAGATTTGGGTGGAAACACCATATATTTT.

This clonotype was seen only a few times. The CDR3 region is CASSVANSNTEAFF. The CDR3 DNA reads TGTGCCAGCAGCGTAGCGAACTCCAACACTGAAGCTTTCTTT. The chain joins TRBV9 to TRBJ1-1; D gene uncertain. V lost 0 bases to trimming and J lost 2 bases, with 8 bases between them. CDR3 length: 14 residues. Germline loops: CDR1 SGDLS, CDR2 YYNGEE.

In its sample, this clonotype was seen a few times. The chain carries TRBV6-2 or TRBV6-3 and TRBJ2-4, with D possibly being TRBD1 (6 bases). There are 15 residues in the CDR3. V was clipped by 2 bases and J by 4 bases, with 12 bases between them. The germline V gene has CDR1 MNHEY and CDR2 SVGEGT. The CDR3, as DNA: TGTGCCAGCAGTTACCAGCTTACAGGGAAAAACATTCAGTACTTC. It encodes CASSYQLTGKNIQYF.

The CDR3 sequence: CASSAPKQGAHTEAFF. DNA for the CDR3: TGTGCCAGCAGCGCCCCGAAACAGGGGGCCCACACTGAAGCTTTCTTT. J is TRBJ1-1 and V is TRBV9, with 9 nucleotides matching TRBD1. CDR3 length: 16 residues. V shed 3 bases, J shed 3 bases, and the junction held 9 bases outside the gene matches. Germline V gene data show CDR1 as SGDLS and CDR2 as YYNGEE.

The rearrangement links TRBV29-1 to TRBJ2-1; D is undetermined. The CDR3 totals 12 residues. The germline V gene has CDR1 SQVTM and CDR2 ANQGSEA. The V end was cut by 7 bases, the J end by 0 bases, with 7 bases between. The CDR3 region has the DNA TGCAGCGCAACGGGCTCCTACAATGAGCAGTTCTTC. Amino acid sequence: CSATGSYNEQFF.

This clonotype was seen a handful of times. V is TRBV29-1 and J is TRBJ2-1; perhaps TRBD2 as D (6 bases). Germline V gene data show CDR1 as SQVTM and CDR2 as ANQGSEA. This CDR3 comprises 13 residues. Trimming took off 7 bases at V and 7 bases at J, with 17 bases between the two ends. This chain's CDR3 is CSGIQRARNEQFF. The CDR3 nucleotides read TGCAGCGGGATACAGCGGGCGAGAAATGAGCAGTTCTTC.

The chain combines TRBV6-2 or TRBV6-3 with TRBJ2-7, with D perhaps matching TRBD1 (5 bases). CDR3 length equals 17 residues. V lost 2 bases to trimming and J lost 0 bases, with 17 bases between them. CDR1 and CDR2 (germline): MNHEY, SVGEGT. Here the CDR3 reads CASSYPSRQIVSYEQYF. The DNA of the CDR3 is TGTGCCAGCAGTTACCCATCTAGACAGATTGTCTCCTACGAGCAGTACTTC.

The chain links TRBV5-1 to TRBJ2-1; 8 positions match TRBD2. The length of the CDR3 is 15 residues. J lost 8 bases, V lost 4 bases, and 11 bases had no gene match. Germline lookup yields CDR1 SGHRS and CDR2 YFSETQ. DNA for the CDR3: TGCGCCAGCAGCCGTGGGGAGCGGGAGATTGATGAGCAGTTCTTC. This encodes CASSRGEREIDEQFF.

This clonotype turned up a few times. This chain links TRBV27 with TRBJ2-7; the D gene is possibly TRBD2 (5 bases). The germline CDR1 and CDR2 sequences are MNHEY and SMNVEV (reference sequence). V was pared by 3 bases and J by 1 base, with 7 bases between. CDR3 length: 13 amino acids. The CDR3 here is CASSFRGSYEQYV. The CDR3 DNA follows: TGTGCCAGCAGTTTTCGGGGTTCCTACGAGCAGTACGTC.

The chain links TRBV6-2 or TRBV6-3 to TRBJ1-3, with D perhaps matching TRBD1 (5 bases). Germline V gene data show CDR1 as MNHEY and CDR2 as SVGEGT. The length of the CDR3 is 14 residues. V was trimmed by 2 bases and J by 3 bases, leaving 8 bases between them. The CDR3, as DNA: TGTGCCAGCAGTTACGGAGGGGATGGAAACACCATATATTTT. Its translation is CASSYGGDGNTIYF.

This clonotype turned up a few times. The rearrangement uses TRBV30 and TRBJ2-1; no clear D gene. V lost 2 bases and J 3 bases, leaving 17 bases between the germline ends. The CDR3 totals 16 residues. The germline V gene has CDR1 GTSNPN and CDR2 SVGIG (reference sequence). The CDR3: CAWSPGLGALYNEQFF. The DNA for the CDR3 is TGTGCCTGGAGTCCGGGTCTGGGTGCACTCTACAATGAGCAGTTCTTC.

The chain is built from TRBV5-4 and TRBJ2-7; 13 positions agree with TRBD2. After removal of 3 bases from V and 0 bases from J, the junction contained 9 bases not matched to a gene. The CDR3 spans 18 residues. CDR1 is SGHNT and CDR2 is YYREEE in the germline V gene (reference sequence). The CDR3 reads CASSWLTSGRTSSYEQYV. In DNA form, the CDR3 reads TGTGCCAGCAGCTGGCTGACTAGCGGGAGGACGAGCTCCTACGAGCAGTACGTC.

The chain's CDR3 is CAGLAGNNEQFF. The DNA of the CDR3 is TGTGCCGGGCTAGCGGGGAACAATGAGCAGTTCTTC. V usage is TRBV5-4 and J usage is TRBJ2-1, with TRBD2 matching 9 bases. With 10 bases clipped from V and 5 bases from J, the junction kept 4 bases outside the gene matches. CDR1 and CDR2 from the germline V gene are SGHNT and YYREEE (reference sequence). This CDR3 region has 12 residues. Full variable domain (missing parts from reference TRBV5-4 and TRBJ2-1): ETGVTQSPTHLIKTRGQQVTLRCSSQSGHNTVSWYQQALGQGPQFIFQYYREEENGRGNFPPRFSGLQFPNYSSELNVNALELDDSALYLCAGLAGNNEQFFGPGTRLTVL.

About this clonotype itself: At one boundary the junction diverges from the germline segment, which might be a read error. This chain joins TRBV18 and TRBJ1-2; D is unresolved. This CDR3 contains 15 residues. Germline V gene sequence: CDR1 KGHSH, CDR2 LQKENI. CDR3 DNA: TGTGCCAGCTTACCAGAAACACAGCTAGTTGTTGGCTACACCTTC. Amino acids: CASLPETQLVVGYTF.

This clonotype was detected a few times. The chain employs TRBV29-1 and TRBJ2-3, with unresolved D. Germline CDR1 and CDR2: SQVTM and ANQGSEA. This CDR3 has 13 residues. The V and J ends lost 3 bases and 4 bases respectively, with 11 bases between them. This CDR3 is CSVENGRADTQYF. The CDR3 DNA is TGCAGCGTTGAGAACGGACGGGCAGATACGCAGTATTTT.

This chain uses TRBV24-1 with TRBJ2-7, with 10 positions matching TRBD2. Germline-derived CDR1 and CDR2 are KGHDR and SFDVKD. Losses at the gene ends were 3 bases for V and 2 bases for J; bases not matched to a gene: 15. The CDR3 is 19 amino acids. CDR3 loop: CATSDPPPLAGVFAYEQYV. The CDR3 DNA reads as TGTGCCACCAGTGATCCGCCCCCCCTAGCGGGAGTCTTCGCCTACGAGCAGTACGTC.

This chain connects TRBV9 to TRBJ1-1, with a weak D call TRBD1 (5 bases). Trimming took off 3 bases at V and 5 bases at J, with 14 bases between the two ends. Germline CDR1 SGDLS, CDR2 YYNGEE. The CDR3 has 14 residues. The CDR3 loop is CASSGTTEATEAFF. Written as DNA, the CDR3 is TGTGCCAGCAGCGGCACGACAGAGGCGACTGAAGCTTTCTTT.

The chain employs TRBV12-3 or TRBV12-4 and TRBJ1-2, with 7 bases identical to TRBD1. The junction had 11 bases not matched to a gene; V was cut back by 6 bases and J by 4 bases. This CDR3 spans 15 amino acids. For the CDR3, the DNA is TGTGCCAGCAGCCCTTCGTATGGACAGGTCTATGGCTACACCTTC. Protein product: CASSPSYGQVYGYTF.

The chain is built from TRBV27 and TRBJ2-4; 11 bases line up with TRBD2. Germline-derived CDR1 and CDR2 are MNHEY and SMNVEV (reference sequence). The V segment lost 2 bases and the J segment 8 bases; nucleotides outside the gene matches: 14. The CDR3 sequence is 18 residues long. Here the CDR3 reads CASSLGGVAGGPRDIQYF. The CDR3 DNA sequence: TGTGCCAGCAGTTTAGGGGGTGTAGCGGGAGGGCCTCGAGACATTCAGTACTTC.

This clonotype was counted once. The chain carries TRBV20-1 and TRBJ2-1, with D possibly matching TRBD2 (7 bases). This CDR3 comprises 14 residues. With 6 bases removed from V and 7 bases from J, the gap between germline ends came to 19 bases. Germline assignment: CDR1 DFQATT and CDR2 SNEGSKA (reference sequence). CDR3 DNA: TGCAGTGCCACGGGGGAGAGGGGGGGGAATGAGCAGTTCTTC. Encoded protein: CSATGERGGNEQFF.

This clonotype was counted between two and nine times. This chain uses TRBV20-1 with TRBJ2-5, with D unclear. Germline loops: CDR1 DFQATT, CDR2 SNEGSKA (reference sequence). This CDR3 contains 12 residues. Trimming removed 3 bases at V and 1 base at J, with 6 bases between. As DNA, the CDR3 is TGCAGTGCTAGGGTATTCCAAGAGACCCAGTACTTC. Amino acids: CSARVFQETQYF.

This clonotype was picked up a small number of times. The J gene is TRBJ2-2, the V gene TRBV4-3, with TRBD1 as a possible D gene (5 bases). V dropped 1 base and J dropped 0 bases, with 12 bases sitting between them. This CDR3 comprises 17 residues. CDR1 and CDR2 from the germline V gene are LGHNA and YSLEER. The CDR3 loop reads CASSQAQGGPNTGELFF. CDR3 DNA sequence: TGCGCCAGCAGCCAAGCCCAGGGCGGCCCGAACACCGGGGAGCTGTTTTTT.

This clonotype was found a few times. The gene calls are TRBV12-3 or TRBV12-4 and TRBJ2-5; D remains unclear. The CDR3 extends over 13 amino acids. V was cut by 2 bases and J by 5 bases, with 9 bases left in between. The CDR3 sequence: CASSLRRSETQYF. The DNA of the CDR3 is TGTGCCAGCAGTTTACGCAGGTCGGAGACCCAGTACTTC.

This clonotype was observed a few times. The rearrangement uses TRBV7-2 and TRBJ1-2, with D perhaps TRBD1 (5 bases). V dropped 1 base and J dropped 5 bases, with 11 bases sitting between them. Germline V gene data show CDR1 as SGHTA and CDR2 as FQGNSA. This CDR3 has 14 residues. CDR3 sequence (DNA): TGTGCCAGCAGCTTAGATGGCAGGGATTATGGCTACACCTTC. Amino acid sequence: CASSLDGRDYGYTF.

This clonotype was detected only a few times. The chain is built from TRBV12-3 or TRBV12-4 and TRBJ2-1, with unresolved D. Trimming removed 3 bases from V and 7 bases from J, with 10 bases in between. The CDR3 totals 13 residues. The CDR3 spells CASSFWERNEQFF. CDR3 nucleotides: TGTGCCAGCAGTTTCTGGGAAAGGAATGAGCAGTTCTTC.

The gene calls are TRBV5-1 and TRBJ2-7; TRBD1 agrees at 11 bases. The CDR3 totals 13 residues. The germline V gene has CDR1 SGHRS and CDR2 YFSETQ. With 3 bases clipped from V and 5 bases from J, the junction kept 1 base outside the gene matches. The CDR3 bases are TGCGCCAGCAGCTGGGGACAGGGGGACGAGCAGTACGTC. It is translated as CASSWGQGDEQYV.

This clonotype showed up just a few times. This chain links TRBV5-1 with TRBJ1-1; D may be TRBD1 (6 bases). There are 12 residues in the CDR3. CDR1 is SGHRS and CDR2 is YFSETQ in the germline V gene. The germline V and J ends were trimmed by 4 bases and 8 bases, with 12 bases remaining between them. The CDR3 sequence is CASSQNQGEAFF. The CDR3 nucleotides read TGCGCCAGCAGCCAAAACCAGGGGGAAGCTTTCTTT.